The 8 T cell receptor beta chains below were found in one sample sequenced in a study of T cell repertoires in cytomegalovirus infection. No antigens are known for them. TCRdb reprocessed the reads via MiXCR and lists one record per CDR3 protein. The repertoire holds some 800,000 distinct CDR3 sequences, with approximately 30% as singletons. This specimen was cultured CD8+ T cells from PBMCs, taken from culture after CMV antigen stimulation. These receptors all stem from a human donor in good health (CMV status not recorded). Some clones in this sample may be carry-over from other donors' samples.

This clonotype was found a few times. CDR3 protein: CASILEGRQETQYF. CDR3 sequence (DNA): TGTGCCAGCATATTGGAGGGTCGGCAAGAGACCCAGTACTTC. V usage is TRBV12-3 or TRBV12-4 and J usage is TRBJ2-5; possible D gene TRBD2, 6 bases. The ends were cut back, 7 bases at V and 2 bases at J, with 14 bases in the middle. This CDR3 region has 14 residues.

This clonotype was seen a handful of times. V is TRBV12-3 or TRBV12-4 and J is TRBJ1-5, with TRBD1 identical over 9 bases. The V gene end was trimmed by 6 bases and the J gene end by 0 bases; junction bases not matched to a gene: 0. This CDR3 has 14 amino acids. DNA of the CDR3: TGTGCCAGCAGACAGGGGGCTAGCAATCAGCCCCAGCATTTT. Translation gives CASRQGASNQPQHF.

V gene TRBV20-1 combines with J gene TRBJ2-7; perhaps D is TRBD1 or TRBD2 (5 bases each). CDR3 size: 13 residues. CDR1 is DFQATT and CDR2 is SNEGSKA in the germline V gene (reference sequence). Trimming pared 4 bases from V and 3 bases from J, leaving 13 bases between. CDR3: CSANTGTIYEQYV. The CDR3 nucleotides read TGCAGTGCTAACACCGGGACCATCTACGAGCAGTACGTC.

The chain employs TRBV19 and TRBJ1-5; tentative D call: TRBD1 (5 bases). The CDR3 consists of 15 residues. V shed 1 base and J shed 0 bases, with 7 bases lying between them. CDR1 is LNHDA, CDR2 SQIVND, per germline (reference sequence). CDR3 nucleotide sequence: TGTGCCAGTAGTATAGGGACATATAGCAATCAGCCCCAGCATTTT. Translated: CASSIGTYSNQPQHF.

The rearrangement links TRBV12-5 to TRBJ2-3; D gene ambiguous. Germline CDR1 and CDR2: LGHNT and FRNRAP. With 1 base removed from V and 1 base from J, the gap between germline ends came to 9 bases. CDR3 size: 15 residues. The CDR3 loop reads CASGLDSPGTDTQYF. The DNA for the CDR3 is TGTGCTAGTGGTTTGGACTCGCCCGGCACAGATACGCAGTATTTT.

V usage is TRBV5-6 and J usage is TRBJ1-2, with no clear D. Looked up from germline, CDR1 is SGHDT and CDR2 is YYEEEE. Trimming stripped 4 bases from V and 12 bases from J, with 16 bases between. This CDR3 has 12 residues. The CDR3 nucleotides read TGTGCCAGCAGCCCGAGATTGAGACGGCACACCTTC. Protein sequence: CASSPRLRRHTF.

The chain is built from TRBV6-1 and TRBJ2-7; D is unresolved. The CDR3 extends over 13 amino acids. Germline CDR1 and CDR2: MNHNS and SASEGT. Trimming removed 8 bases at V and 5 bases at J, with 16 bases between. The CDR3 is CASDATPGDEQYF. In DNA, the CDR3 is TGTGCCAGCGACGCGACCCCAGGAGACGAGCAGTACTTC.

This clonotype showed up just a few times. The chain uses TRBV7-9 and TRBJ1-2; 7 nucleotides line up with TRBD1. From germline, CDR1 is SEHNR and CDR2 FQNEAQ (reference sequence). After removal of 4 bases from V and 6 bases from J, the junction contained 8 bases not matched to a gene. This CDR3 has 14 amino acids. The CDR3 sequence is CASSSDRWIDGYTF. The CDR3 nucleotides are TGTGCCAGCAGCTCGGACAGGTGGATCGATGGCTACACCTTC.